This TCR beta chain is from a study of T cell responses to AZD1222 COVID-19 vaccine. Study-wide context: Doses given second, at about 4 or about 12 weeks, were pooled.

The V gene lost 3 bases and the J gene lost 6 bases, with 18 bases spanning the gap. CDR3 length equals 16 residues. CDR1 LGHDT and CDR2 YNNKEL come from the germline V gene (reference sequence). Findings and caveats of the study: Donors in the cohort were predominantly white British and more often female, and clonal diversity was possibly underestimated.

This clone was seen only a few times. As yet, its antigen is unknown. Method: immunoSEQ multiplex PCR; TCRdb's copy keeps in-frame clones and lacks some. The data show around 87,000 clones, approximately 84% seen once. This specimen was peripheral blood, taken on day 0 of AZD1222 vaccination. The V and J genes are TRBV3-1 (or the pseudogene TRBV3-2) and TRBJ2-1, with D perhaps matching TRBD1 (6 bases). This clonotype was obtained from an adult in good health. CDR3 sequence (DNA): TGTGCCAGCAGCCACTTACAGGGACGAGCTGGCAATGAGCAGTTCTTC. This gives the protein CASSHLQGRAGNEQFF.